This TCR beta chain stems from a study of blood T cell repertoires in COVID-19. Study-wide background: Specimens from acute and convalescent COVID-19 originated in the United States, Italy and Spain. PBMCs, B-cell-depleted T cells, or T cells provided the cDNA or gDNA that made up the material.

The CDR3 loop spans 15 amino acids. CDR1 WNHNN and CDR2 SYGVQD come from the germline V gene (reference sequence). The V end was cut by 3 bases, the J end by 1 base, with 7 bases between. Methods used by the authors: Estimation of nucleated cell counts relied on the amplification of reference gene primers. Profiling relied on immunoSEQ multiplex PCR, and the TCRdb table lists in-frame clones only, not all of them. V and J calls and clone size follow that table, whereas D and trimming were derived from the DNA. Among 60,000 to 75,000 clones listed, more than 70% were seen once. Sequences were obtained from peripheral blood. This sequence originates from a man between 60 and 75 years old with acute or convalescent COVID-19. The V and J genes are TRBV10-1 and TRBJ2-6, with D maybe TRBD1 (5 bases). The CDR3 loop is CASSDPGSGANVLTF. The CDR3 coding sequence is TGCGCCAGCAGTGACCCAGGGTCTGGGGCCAACGTCCTGACTTTC.